A selection of T cell receptor beta chains follows, all from one sample in a study of cytomegalovirus exposure and HLA in healthy donors. The assay was immunoSEQ multiplex PCR, and TCRdb's table has in-frame clones only and misses some. The table records 150,000 or so clones, approximately 94% of them present only once. Sequenced sample: PBMCs. These receptors were obtained from a man between 18 and 29 years old in good health and CMV-seropositive. Each CDR3 is given with its conserved first and last residue. Fields, in order: D gene, J gene, clone size, V gene, CDR3 protein, CDR3 DNA. A D gene is named only where the DNA matches it firmly. A row's size may be missing; if present it is once, few, many or a size class.

>TRBD2|TRBJ2-3|NA|TRBV28
CASRGLGLAGADTQYF
TGTGCCAGCAGGGGACTGGGACTAGCGGGAGCCGATACGCAGTATTTT
>NA|TRBJ1-1|NA|TRBV12-5
CASGLGKTVEAFF
TGTGCTAGTGGTTTGGGTAAAACAGTGGAAGCTTTCTTT
>TRBD2|TRBJ2-5|NA|TRBV9
CASSVDLAGGLETQYF
TGTGCCAGCAGCGTAGACCTAGCGGGAGGGTTGGAGACCCAGTACTTC
>TRBD1|TRBJ2-7|once|TRBV28
CASSPRTGRGGEQYF
TGTGCCAGCAGTCCCAGGACAGGCCGGGGTGGCGAGCAGTACTTC
>TRBD1|TRBJ1-1|NA|TRBV23-1
CASISTGGKTEAFF
TGCGCCAGCATTTCGACAGGGGGTAAGACTGAAGCTTTCTTT
>TRBD2|TRBJ2-3|NA|TRBV10-3
CAASGTSGRKSTDTQYF
TGTGCCGCTTCCGGGACTAGCGGGAGGAAGAGCACAGATACGCAGTATTTT
>NA|TRBJ1-2|NA|TRBV5-5
CASSDSGEYGYTF
TGTGCCAGCAGCGATTCTGGGGAGTATGGCTACACCTTC
>NA|TRBJ2-5|NA|TRBV6-1
CASSEAPVRGRGVQETQYF
TGTGCCAGCAGTGAAGCGCCAGTGAGGGGGCGCGGGGTACAAGAGACCCAGTACTTC
>NA|TRBJ1-2|NA|TRBV5-1
CASSLDGYGYTF
TGCGCCAGCAGCTTGGACGGCTATGGCTACACCTTC
>NA|TRBJ1-1|NA|TRBV12-5
CASGLEGDDTEAFF
TGTGCTAGTGGTTTGGAGGGGGACGACACTGAAGCTTTCTTT
>NA|TRBJ1-1|NA|TRBV7-9
CASSLVGARQDTEAFF
TGTGCCAGCAGCTTAGTGGGGGCCCGGCAAGACACTGAAGCTTTCTTT
>NA|TRBJ2-2|NA|TRBV2
CASTKDYVNTGELFF
TGTGCCAGCACAAAGGACTACGTGAACACCGGGGAGCTGTTTTTT
>NA|TRBJ2-7|NA|TRBV2
CASTSTGTISYEQYF
TGTGCCAGCACTTCGACAGGAACAATATCCTACGAGCAGTACTTC
>TRBD1|TRBJ1-5|NA|TRBV27
CASSLRQGGHQPQHF
TGTGCCAGCAGTTTAAGACAGGGTGGCCATCAGCCCCAGCATTTT
>NA|TRBJ1-3|NA|TRBV28
CASSFQGFTGNTIYF
TGTGCCAGCAGTTTTCAGGGTTTTACTGGAAACACCATATATTTT
>TRBD2|TRBJ2-1|NA|TRBV11-1
CASSLLAGDNEQFF
TGTGCCAGCAGCTTGCTAGCGGGAGACAATGAGCAGTTCTTC
>NA|TRBJ2-3|NA|TRBV7-9
CASSFEGAYPTDTQYF
TGTGCCAGCAGCTTCGAAGGGGCCTACCCCACAGATACGCAGTATTTT
>NA|TRBJ2-1|NA|TRBV5-1
CASSLTPGGNEQFF
TGCGCCAGCAGCCTTACCCCCGGCGGCAATGAGCAGTTCTTC
>TRBD1|TRBJ2-5|NA|TRBV9
CASSVNGQGLETQYF
TGTGCCAGCAGCGTTAACGGACAGGGGTTAGAGACCCAGTACTTC
>TRBD2|TRBJ2-2|NA|TRBV28
CASSFRGVYRAGVVGGELFF
TGTGCCAGCAGTTTCCGTGGGGTTTATCGGGCGGGAGTCGTCGGCGGGGAGCTGTTTTTT
>TRBD2|TRBJ2-7|NA|TRBV27
CASSLWGLAGSRGDEQYF
TGTGCCAGCAGTTTATGGGGACTAGCGGGATCTCGTGGCGACGAGCAGTACTTC
>TRBD2|TRBJ2-1|NA|TRBV27
CASSAPGLAYNEQFF
TGTGCCAGCAGTGCCCCGGGACTAGCTTACAATGAGCAGTTCTTC
>TRBD2|TRBJ2-7|once|TRBV28
CASSSIRGGRAHEQYF
TGTGCCAGCAGTTCTATTCGGGGCGGGAGGGCCCACGAGCAGTACTTC
>NA|TRBJ1-5|NA|TRBV7-2
CASSFVSGDIQPQHF
TGTGCCAGCAGCTTTGTGTCAGGGGATATTCAGCCCCAGCATTTT
>NA|TRBJ1-1|NA|TRBV29-1
CSVFNREGGTEAFF
TGCAGCGTGTTCAACCGGGAAGGCGGCACTGAAGCTTTCTTT
>TRBD2|TRBJ2-7|NA|TRBV27
CASRKSGSGEQYF
TGTGCCAGCAGGAAGAGCGGGAGCGGGGAGCAGTACTTC
>NA|TRBJ2-7|NA|TRBV28
CASSLDTSYEQYF
TGTGCCAGCAGTTTGGACACCTCCTACGAGCAGTACTTC
>NA|TRBJ2-1|NA|TRBV7-9
CASSFLVGGLNEQFF
TGTGCCAGCAGCTTCCTAGTGGGAGGTCTCAATGAGCAGTTCTTC
>NA|TRBJ2-5|NA|TRBV5-1
CASSLDYRGETQYF
TGCGCCAGCAGCTTGGACTACCGGGGGGAGACCCAGTACTTC
>NA|TRBJ1-2|NA|TRBV4-1
CASSQVAGVEGSYGYTF
TGCGCCAGCAGCCAAGTAGCCGGGGTCGAGGGATCCTATGGCTACACCTTC
>NA|TRBJ1-4|NA|TRBV5-1
CASSRFGWGDNEKLFF
TGCGCCAGCAGCCGCTTTGGTTGGGGGGATAATGAAAAACTGTTTTTT
>NA|TRBJ2-7|NA|TRBV7-9
CASSLKRGWLEQYF
TGTGCCAGCAGCTTGAAACGGGGTTGGCTGGAGCAGTACTTC
>TRBD2|TRBJ2-2|NA|TRBV13
CASSLTSGRTSGELFF
TGTGCCAGCAGCTTGACTAGCGGGAGGACCAGTGGGGAGCTGTTTTTT
>NA|TRBJ1-2|NA|TRBV30
CAWSVETVTGYTF
TGTGCCTGGAGTGTTGAGACAGTGACCGGCTACACCTTC
>TRBD1|TRBJ1-2|NA|TRBV19
CASSPGQGVGGYTF
TGTGCCAGTAGCCCCGGACAGGGGGTAGGAGGCTACACCTTC
>TRBD2|TRBJ2-2|NA|TRBV28
CASRGEGLAEFANTGELFF
TGTGCCAGCAGAGGGGAGGGACTAGCGGAGTTCGCGAACACCGGGGAGCTGTTTTTT
>TRBD1|TRBJ2-5|NA|TRBV5-4
CASSLPGQQETQYF
TGTGCCAGCAGCTTGCCGGGACAGCAAGAGACCCAGTACTTC
>TRBD1|TRBJ2-1|NA|TRBV30
CAWAVTGTGRHEQFF
TGTGCCTGGGCCGTCACCGGGACAGGGCGTCATGAGCAGTTCTTC
>TRBD1|TRBJ1-5|NA|TRBV2
CASKRTGFNQPQHF
TGTGCCAGCAAGAGGACAGGCTTCAATCAGCCCCAGCATTTT
>NA|TRBJ2-1|NA|TRBV14
CASSQAGVYNEQFF
TGTGCCAGCAGCCAAGCGGGAGTGTACAATGAGCAGTTCTTC
>TRBD1|TRBJ1-2|NA|TRBV9
CASSPRPSDRGDGYTF
TGTGCCAGCAGCCCGAGACCCTCCGACAGGGGGGACGGCTACACCTTC
>TRBD2|TRBJ2-7|NA|TRBV7-8
CASSPSGSPYEQYF
TGTGCCAGCAGCCCGAGCGGGAGCCCCTACGAGCAGTACTTC
>NA|TRBJ2-2|NA|TRBV5-1
CASSLDSNTGELFF
TGCGCCAGCAGCCTAGACTCTAACACCGGGGAGCTGTTTTTT
>NA|TRBJ1-4|NA|TRBV5-1
CASSRIESGVNEKLFF
TGCGCCAGCAGCCGAATTGAGTCCGGGGTTAATGAAAAACTGTTTTTT
>NA|TRBJ2-7|NA|TRBV6-1
CASRPRDREVYEQYF
TGTGCCAGCAGACCCCGTGACAGGGAGGTCTACGAGCAGTACTTC
>TRBD2|TRBJ2-1|few|TRBV5-1
CASSLPGGPIDEQFF
TGCGCCAGCAGCTTGCCGGGAGGGCCGATTGATGAGCAGTTCTTC
>NA|TRBJ2-3|few|TRBV7-2
CASSTGRGGTDTQYF
TGTGCCAGCAGCACGGGTAGGGGTGGTACAGATACGCAGTATTTT
>TRBD2|TRBJ2-2|NA|TRBV7-3
CASSLNRWEGTNTGELFF
TGTGCCAGCAGCTTAAATCGGTGGGAGGGTACTAACACCGGGGAGCTGTTTTTT
>TRBD1|TRBJ2-7|NA|TRBV10-3
CAISGGQGGDSYEQYF
TGTGCCATCAGTGGGGGACAGGGGGGAGACTCCTACGAGCAGTACTTC
>TRBD1|TRBJ2-7|once|TRBV15
CATSSNRGRAYEQYF
TGTGCCACCAGCAGCAACAGGGGGCGCGCCTACGAGCAGTACTTC
>NA|TRBJ2-7|NA|TRBV4-2
CASSQDLGAYEQYF
TGTGCCAGCAGCCAAGATCTGGGAGCCTACGAGCAGTACTTC
>NA|TRBJ2-7|once|TRBV27
CASSLGGWDEQYF
TGTGCCAGCAGTTTAGGCGGGTGGGACGAGCAGTACTTC
>TRBD1|TRBJ1-4|few|TRBV27
CASSLQGTGGNEKLFF
TGTGCCAGCAGTTTGCAGGGGACAGGGGGCAATGAAAAACTGTTTTTT
>NA|TRBJ2-7|NA|TRBV2
CASSLTYEQYF
TGTGCCAGCAGCCTAACCTACGAGCAGTACTTC
>TRBD2|TRBJ2-1|NA|TRBV10-3
CAISDPGLAGDNEQFF
TGTGCCATCAGTGACCCCGGGCTAGCGGGAGACAATGAGCAGTTCTTC
>NA|TRBJ2-5|NA|TRBV28
CASSNPTGRWLQYF
TGTGCCAGCAGCAACCCGACAGGGAGGTGGCTCCAGTACTTC
>NA|TRBJ2-2|NA|TRBV28
CASSLEAIGELFF
TGTGCCAGCAGTCTGGAAGCGATCGGGGAGCTGTTTTTT